This TCR beta chain was captured in a study of technical replicates of blood from four donors. Profiled with immunoSEQ multiplex PCR; TCRdb holds only in-frame clones, not every one. Of approximately 60,000 clones in the sample, about 86% were seen once. CDR1 and CDR2 from the germline V gene are SGHVS and FQNEAQ. The CDR3 is 13 residues long. Trimming shortened V by 2 bases and J by 6 bases, and 11 bases separated the two germline ends. The TCR sequence derives from a human donor in good health. Some clones in this sample may be carry-over from other donors' samples. The genes are TRBV7-8 and TRBJ2-7, with D maybe TRBD1 (6 bases). The specimen was PBMCs. The CDR3 region has the DNA TGTGCCAGCAGCTTAATTGGGACAAGCGAGCAGTACTTC. Its protein is CASSLIGTSEQYF.